Below, 32 T cell receptor beta chains from the same sample are listed, as sequenced in a study of identical twins. TCRdb processed the 5' RACE reads anew with MiXCR; each CDR3 protein has one entry. The table lists 250,000 or so distinct CDR3 sequences, approximately 8.3% of them singletons. This sample also appeared in a second study, on yellow fever vaccine responses in identical twins.

Sequenced sample: CD8+ T cells sorted from blood. The source is a woman aged 18 to 35 in good health.

This clonotype occurred a few times. The chain recombines TRBV21-1 with TRBJ1-2; TRBD1, as called in the table, went unchecked against the DNA. TRBV21-1 is a pseudogene. CDR3 length: 18 residues. The CDR3 region has the DNA TGTGCCAGCAGCAAAGGAGGAGACAGGGGGAGGCATTTCTATGGCTACACCTTC. Protein product: CASSKGGDRGRHFYGYTF.

This rearrangement joins TRBV7-2 to TRBJ2-2; 8 bases fit TRBD1. Germline assignment: CDR1 SGHTA and CDR2 FQGNSA. Trimming cost V 6 bases and J 3 bases; bases outside gene matches: 9. The CDR3 length is 16 residues. In DNA form, the CDR3 reads TGTGCCAGCAGGCCCGCCGGGACAGGTGACACCGGGGAGCTGTTTTTT. Translated, it gives CASRPAGTGDTGELFF.

The rearrangement uses TRBV9 and TRBJ1-2; 7 bases match TRBD1. Germline V gives CDR1 SGDLS, CDR2 YYNGEE. With V trimmed by 7 bases and J by 8 bases, 8 bases remained unmatched. This CDR3 is built from 12 residues. The CDR3 sequence: CASYDRVGGYTF. The DNA of the CDR3 is TGTGCCAGCTATGACAGGGTGGGCGGCTACACCTTC.

CDR3 amino acids: CASSLLTGNEQFF. The CDR3 bases are TGTGCCAGCAGTTTATTGACAGGAAATGAGCAGTTCTTC. V gene TRBV28 combines with J gene TRBJ2-1; perhaps TRBD1 as D (6 bases). The V gene lost 1 base and the J gene lost 7 bases, with 8 bases spanning the gap. Germline assignment: CDR1 MDHEN and CDR2 SYDVKM. The CDR3 contains 13 residues.

This clonotype was found many times. The chain employs TRBV6-5 and TRBJ1-1; D uncertain. The V end lost 4 bases, the J end lost 0 bases, and 9 bases lay between the germline ends. Germline V gene data show CDR1 as MNHEY and CDR2 as SVGAGI. CDR3 length equals 14 residues. The CDR3 spells CASSWQPMNTEAFF. The CDR3 region has the DNA TGTGCCAGCAGTTGGCAACCCATGAACACTGAAGCTTTCTTT.

This clonotype has ten or more counts. The chain has TRBV4-3 and TRBJ2-6; unclear D gene. The germline gives CDR1 LGHNA, CDR2 YSLEER. CDR3 length: 16 residues. Trimming took off 0 bases at V and 0 bases at J, with 6 bases between the two ends. CDR3 sequence: CASSQEEFSGANVLTF. In DNA, the CDR3 is TGCGCCAGCAGCCAAGAAGAGTTCTCTGGGGCCAACGTCCTGACTTTC.

This clonotype was seen a few times. This sequence joins TRBV5-6 and TRBJ2-1; 10 bases are shared with TRBD1. V trimming: 2 bases; J trimming: 6 bases; junction bases outside the gene matches: 5. CDR3 length: 15 residues. Per germline, CDR1 SGHDT and CDR2 YYEEEE. CDR3 amino acids: CASSFGTGVANEQFF. The CDR3 DNA reads as TGTGCCAGCAGCTTCGGGACAGGGGTGGCCAATGAGCAGTTCTTC.

This clonotype was observed at least ten times. The genes are TRBV29-1 and TRBJ2-1, with D possibly TRBD2 on 6 matching bases. The CDR3 contains 12 residues. Per germline, CDR1 SQVTM and CDR2 ANQGSEA. V was cut by 7 bases and J by 4 bases, with 11 bases left in between. The CDR3 DNA reads as TGCAGCGCCCGCGGGACTTACAATGAGCAGTTCTTC. As protein: CSARGTYNEQFF.

V and J are TRBV20-1 and TRBJ2-7; D is unresolved. Trimming cost V 1 base and J 3 bases, with 16 bases left between them. This CDR3 has 15 residues. CDR1 DFQATT and CDR2 SNEGSKA come from the germline V gene (reference sequence). CDR3 sequence reads: CSARAPVPLSYEQYF. The CDR3 region has the DNA TGCAGTGCTAGAGCGCCTGTCCCCCTTAGCTACGAGCAGTACTTC.

The chain is built from TRBV20-1 and TRBJ1-2; 9 bases fit TRBD1. V lost 6 bases, J lost 0 bases, and 5 bases stayed unmatched. Germline V gene sequence: CDR1 DFQATT, CDR2 SNEGSKA (reference sequence). The CDR3 runs to 14 residues. The CDR3 is CSALDRGTNYGYTF. The CDR3 DNA reads as TGCAGTGCCTTGGACAGGGGCACTAACTATGGCTACACCTTC.

This clonotype turned up a few times. The chain carries TRBV27 and TRBJ2-7; 9 bases match TRBD2. Trimming removed 0 bases from V and 6 bases from J; junction bases left unmatched: 6. This CDR3 comprises 15 residues. CDR1 is MNHEY, CDR2 SMNVEV, per germline (reference sequence). For the CDR3, the DNA is TGTGCCAGCAGTTTATCGCCTAGCGGGACGACCGAGCAGTACTTC. This encodes CASSLSPSGTTEQYF.

V is TRBV20-1 and J is TRBJ2-2; D not certain. The germline V gene has CDR1 DFQATT and CDR2 SNEGSKA (reference sequence). The CDR3 extends over 13 amino acids. Trimming removed 4 bases from V and 3 bases from J, with 9 bases in between. The CDR3 DNA sequence: TGCAGTGCTATATGGCAGGACACCGGGGAGCTGTTTTTT. Its translation is CSAIWQDTGELFF.

This clonotype was observed many times. This chain connects TRBV9 to TRBJ2-1; TRBD1 might be the D (5 bases). Trimming took off 4 bases at V and 6 bases at J, with 20 bases between the two ends. Per the germline V gene, CDR1 is SGDLS and CDR2 is YYNGEE. The length of the CDR3 is 16 residues. The CDR3: CASSFPQGPESNEQFF. CDR3 coding DNA: TGTGCCAGCAGCTTCCCTCAGGGTCCCGAATCCAATGAGCAGTTCTTC. Full variable domain (missing parts from reference TRBV9 and TRBJ2-1): DSGVTQTPKHLITATGQRVTLRCSPRSGDLSVYWYQQSLDQGLQFLIQYYNGEERAKGNILERFSAQQFPDLHSELNLSSLELGDSALYFCASSFPQGPESNEQFFGPGTRLTVL.

V and J are TRBV4-2 and TRBJ2-1, with a tentative D call TRBD1 (6 bases). Germline V gene sequence: CDR1 LGHNA, CDR2 YNFKEQ. The CDR3 totals 14 residues. Trimming removed 0 bases at V and 6 bases at J, with 9 bases between. This chain's CDR3 is CASSQETGVNEQFF. CDR3 nucleotides: TGTGCCAGCAGCCAAGAGACAGGCGTCAATGAGCAGTTCTTC.

Ten or more counts support this clonotype. The chain combines TRBV7-2 with TRBJ2-1; 11 bases are shared with TRBD2. The CDR3 sequence is 15 residues long. Germline lookup yields CDR1 SGHTA and CDR2 FQGNSA. V shed 5 bases, J shed 9 bases, and the junction held 9 bases outside the gene matches. In DNA, the CDR3 is TGTGCCAGCAGCCCTACCCTAGCGGGGGGTATTGAGCAGTTCTTC. Translating gives CASSPTLAGGIEQFF.

This clonotype showed up many times. The CDR3 nucleotides read TGTGCCAGCAGAACAGGACTAGCGGCCACCGGGGAGCTGTTTTTT. Residues: CASRTGLAATGELFF. The chain joins TRBV28 to TRBJ2-2, with 10 bases aligning to TRBD2. There are 15 residues in the CDR3. Losses at the gene ends were 6 bases for V and 4 bases for J; bases not matched to a gene: 5. Germline V gene sequence: CDR1 MDHEN, CDR2 SYDVKM.

This clonotype was detected only a few times. This chain uses TRBV10-3 with TRBJ2-3; 14 bases align to TRBD2. V dropped 10 bases and J dropped 2; count of bases not matched to a gene: 11. Per the germline V gene, CDR1 is ENHRY and CDR2 is SYGVKD. The CDR3 is 17 amino acids. CDR3: CATVGLAGGPDTDTQYF. The CDR3 coding sequence is TGTGCCACAGTAGGACTAGCGGGAGGTCCGGACACAGATACGCAGTATTTT.

J is TRBJ2-7 and V is TRBV2; D remains ambiguous. Germline V gene data show CDR1 as SNHLY and CDR2 as FYNNEI. This CDR3 has 12 residues. V lost 4 bases and J lost 5, with 9 bases in between. Here the CDR3 reads CASSGLPHEQYF. CDR3 in DNA: TGTGCCAGCAGTGGGCTCCCTCACGAGCAGTACTTC.

Ten or more counts support this clonotype. The chain has TRBV7-2 and TRBJ2-3; TRBD2 matches at 7 bases. V dropped 5 bases and J dropped 0; count of bases not matched to a gene: 8. Germline CDR1 is SGHTA and CDR2 is FQGNSA. This CDR3 comprises 16 residues. The CDR3 nucleotides read TGTGCCAGCAGCCGTAAGAGCGGGGCTAGCACAGATACGCAGTATTTT. Its translation: CASSRKSGASTDTQYF.

The table lists this clonotype with many counts. The rearrangement links TRBV7-2 to TRBJ2-7; 12 bases map to TRBD2. CDR1 is SGHTA, CDR2 FQGNSA, per germline. The trim removed 0 bases at V and 4 bases at J, leaving 4 bases unmatched. There are 16 residues in the CDR3. CDR3 nucleotides: TGTGCCAGCAGCTTAGCAGGACTAGCGGGGAGGTACGAGCAGTACTTC. Amino acid sequence: CASSLAGLAGRYEQYF. Variable domain in full (rest from reference TRBV7-2 and TRBJ2-7): GAGVSQSPSNKVTEKGKDVELRCDPISGHTALYWYRQSLGQGLEFLIYFQGNSAPDKSGLPSDRFSAERTGGSVSTLTIQRTQQEDSAVYLCASSLAGLAGRYEQYFGPGTRLTVT.

This clonotype was counted a few times. The V gene is TRBV27, the J gene TRBJ2-7; D is tentatively TRBD1 or TRBD2 (5 bases each). The germline V gene has CDR1 MNHEY and CDR2 SMNVEV (reference sequence). The CDR3 covers 13 residues. Deletions cut 8 bases from V and 4 bases from J, with 15 bases between. CDR3 region: CASRRDLSYEQYF. The DNA of the CDR3 is TGTGCCAGCCGCAGGGACCTATCGTACGAGCAGTACTTC.

Notes on this clonotype: Given a much more abundant clone one base away, this may be a read error. The CDR3 loop is CSVRGLLAGDTGELFF. As DNA, the CDR3 is TGCAGCGTTAGGGGTCTCCTAGCGGGGGACACCGGGGAGCTGTTTTTT. The chain couples TRBV29-1 to TRBJ2-2, with 10 nucleotides matching TRBD2. This CDR3 is built from 16 residues. The V and J ends lost 5 bases and 3 bases, in that order; junction bases with no gene match: 9. Germline V lookup: CDR1 SQVTM, CDR2 ANQGSEA.

In its sample, this clonotype was seen a few times. The V and J genes are TRBV2 and TRBJ2-7; tentative D call: TRBD1 (5 bases). The CDR3 spans 14 residues. Germline lookup yields CDR1 SNHLY and CDR2 FYNNEI. The germline V and J ends were trimmed by 3 bases and 1 base, with 10 bases remaining between them. The CDR3 reads CASSEVGLSYEQYF. CDR3 DNA sequence: TGTGCCAGCAGTGAGGTGGGGCTTTCCTACGAGCAGTACTTC. Complete variable domain (other parts from reference TRBV2 and TRBJ2-7): EPEVTQTPSHQVTQMGQEVILRCVPISNHLYFYWYRQILGQKVEFLVSFYNNEISEKSEIFDDQFSVERPDGSNFTLKIRSTKLEDSAMYFCASSEVGLSYEQYFGPGTRLTVT.

This chain links TRBV27 with TRBJ2-3, with D uncertain. The germline V and J ends were trimmed by 4 bases and 1 base, with 6 bases remaining between them. Per the germline V gene, CDR1 is MNHEY and CDR2 is SMNVEV (reference sequence). CDR3 length equals 13 residues. The CDR3 coding sequence is TGTGCCAGCAGTTCGGTGGGCACAGATACGCAGTATTTT. It is translated as CASSSVGTDTQYF.

This clonotype was counted many times. The chain is built from TRBV4-2 and TRBJ2-3; 9 positions match TRBD2. V gave up 1 base and J gave up 6 bases; unmatched junction bases: 11. Germline V gene data show CDR1 as LGHNA and CDR2 as YNFKEQ. The CDR3 consists of 17 residues. CDR3 sequence: CASSQAWAGGPLDTQYF. Written as DNA, the CDR3 is TGTGCCAGCAGCCAAGCGTGGGCGGGGGGGCCCCTGGATACGCAGTATTTT.

This clonotype was seen only a few times. The chain employs TRBV27 and TRBJ2-3; no firm D call. CDR1 is MNHEY, CDR2 SMNVEV, per germline (reference sequence). The CDR3 runs to 15 residues. Deletions cut 7 bases from V and 2 bases from J, with 16 bases between. DNA of the CDR3: TGTGCCAGCACCCTAACTTATGGGTACACAGATACGCAGTATTTT. Translating gives CASTLTYGYTDTQYF.

This clonotype has more than one count but fewer than ten. The CDR3 coding sequence is TGCAGTGCCCACCGGACGGGGGGGCTGAACACCGGGGAGCTGTTTTTT. This translates into CSAHRTGGLNTGELFF. The rearrangement uses TRBV20-1 and TRBJ2-2; 8 positions match TRBD2. The CDR3 consists of 16 residues. Germline CDR1 and CDR2: DFQATT and SNEGSKA (reference sequence). Unmatched junction bases numbered 10, after V lost 6 bases and J lost 1 base.

The chain recombines TRBV7-9 with TRBJ2-5, with a weak D call TRBD2 (5 bases). The CDR3 runs to 14 residues. Per germline, CDR1 SEHNR and CDR2 FQNEAQ (reference sequence). Trimming stripped 10 bases from V and 0 bases from J, with 15 bases between. The CDR3 DNA is TGTGCCATCCCAAGCGGACCGTACCAAGAGACCCAGTACTTC. Protein: CAIPSGPYQETQYF.

This clonotype appeared many times. This chain joins TRBV20-1 and TRBJ2-3; tentative D call: TRBD2 (6 bases). V shed 5 bases and J shed 2 bases, with 14 bases lying between them. The CDR3 consists of 14 residues. CDR1 DFQATT and CDR2 SNEGSKA come from the germline V gene (reference sequence). CDR3 residues: CSAPTRDFTDTQYF. The CDR3 nucleotides are TGCAGTGCTCCCACTCGGGACTTCACAGATACGCAGTATTTT.

V is TRBV11-2 and J is TRBJ2-7; D possibly uses TRBD1 or TRBD2 (5 bases each). Trimming stripped 3 bases from V and 4 bases from J, with 13 bases between. Germline V gene sequence: CDR1 SGHAT, CDR2 FQNNGV. The CDR3 totals 14 residues. Here the CDR3 reads CASSLTGTDYEQYF. CDR3 DNA: TGTGCCAGCAGCTTGACCGGGACGGATTACGAGCAGTACTTC.

This clonotype was found many times. The rearrangement joins TRBV12-3 or TRBV12-4 to TRBJ2-1; 10 bases match TRBD2. The V segment lost 7 bases and the J segment 3 bases; nucleotides outside the gene matches: 6. The CDR3 runs 15 residues. The CDR3 nucleotides are TGTGCCAGCACCCTTAAGCGGGAGGGCTACAATGAGCAGTTCTTC. It is translated as CASTLKREGYNEQFF.

This chain uses TRBV29-1 with TRBJ2-3, with D perhaps being TRBD1 or TRBD2 (6 bases each). The germline CDR1 and CDR2 sequences are SQVTM and ANQGSEA. This CDR3 has 17 residues. Trimming removed 5 bases from V and 2 bases from J, with 23 bases in between. Here the CDR3 reads CSVNGSSRGHTTDTQYF. The CDR3 coding sequence is TGCAGCGTTAACGGTTCTTCGCGGGGACACACCACAGATACGCAGTATTTT.